These T cell receptor beta chains were read from a single sample in a study of vaccination effects on CD4 cells after COVID-19. No antigen is known for these receptors. Repertoires were generated with immunoSEQ multiplex PCR, while TCRdb's copy carries only in-frame clones and drops some. The table shows 55,000 to 70,000 clones, with about four fifths occurring only once. The sequencing used CD4+ T cells from PBMCs cultured with HCoV-229E spike peptides, collected before COVID-19 vaccination. Every receptor here comes from a human donor who received a COVID-19 vaccine. Each CDR3 is given with its conserved first and last residue. Each record gives: J gene, V gene, clone size, D gene, CDR3 protein, CDR3 DNA. A D gene is named only where the DNA matches it firmly. Size values are once, few and many counts, or a class for expanded clones, and some rows have none.

j_call: TRBJ2-3; v_call: TRBV28; clone_size: NA; d_call: TRBD2; cdr3_aa: CASSEGLAGGRGQYF; cdr3_nt: TGTGCCAGCAGTGAGGGACTAGCGGGGGGGAGGGGGCAGTATTTT
j_call: TRBJ1-2; v_call: TRBV4-1; clone_size: NA; d_call: NA; cdr3_aa: CASSQALSGLEGYTF; cdr3_nt: TGCGCCAGCAGCCAAGCTCTCTCAGGGCTCGAGGGCTACACCTTC
j_call: TRBJ2-5; v_call: TRBV11-2; clone_size: NA; d_call: TRBD2; cdr3_aa: CASSSSGGVPQETQYF; cdr3_nt: TGTGCCAGCAGCTCCTCTGGGGGGGTCCCTCAAGAGACCCAGTACTTC
j_call: TRBJ2-1; v_call: TRBV4-1; clone_size: NA; d_call: TRBD2; cdr3_aa: CASSPRPSGGAIDEQFF; cdr3_nt: TGCGCCAGCAGCCCACGACCTAGCGGGGGGGCTATCGATGAGCAGTTCTTC
j_call: TRBJ2-1; v_call: TRBV18; clone_size: few; d_call: TRBD2; cdr3_aa: CASSVYSGDLNEQFF; cdr3_nt: TGTGCCAGCTCAGTCTATAGCGGGGACCTCAATGAGCAGTTCTTC
j_call: TRBJ2-2; v_call: TRBV19; clone_size: once; d_call: TRBD1; cdr3_aa: CASSQRQGFPNTGELFF; cdr3_nt: TGTGCCAGTAGTCAACGACAGGGCTTCCCTAACACCGGGGAGCTGTTTTTT
j_call: TRBJ2-5; v_call: TRBV18; clone_size: NA; d_call: NA; cdr3_aa: CASSPFRGQETQYF; cdr3_nt: TGTGCCAGCTCACCATTCCGGGGCCAAGAGACCCAGTACTTC
j_call: TRBJ2-5; v_call: TRBV5-1; clone_size: NA; d_call: TRBD1; cdr3_aa: CASSSQGAEETQYF; cdr3_nt: TGCGCCAGCAGCTCTCAGGGGGCAGAAGAGACCCAGTACTTC
j_call: TRBJ1-2; v_call: TRBV5-5; clone_size: few; d_call: TRBD1; cdr3_aa: CASSPGGTNYGYTF; cdr3_nt: TGTGCCAGCAGCCCAGGGGGAACGAACTATGGCTACACCTTC
j_call: TRBJ1-5; v_call: TRBV24-1; clone_size: NA; d_call: NA; cdr3_aa: CATSDNQGGGNQPQHF; cdr3_nt: TGTGCCACCAGTGATAATCAGGGCGGTGGCAATCAGCCCCAGCATTTT
j_call: TRBJ2-5; v_call: TRBV5-1; clone_size: few; d_call: NA; cdr3_aa: CASSGPTGTVGETQYF; cdr3_nt: TGCGCCAGCAGCGGACCGACCGGGACGGTGGGGGAGACCCAGTACTTC
j_call: TRBJ2-3; v_call: TRBV6-5; clone_size: NA; d_call: NA; cdr3_aa: CASSYLETDTQYF; cdr3_nt: TGTGCCAGCAGTTATTTGGAGACAGATACGCAGTATTTT
j_call: TRBJ1-2; v_call: TRBV7-9; clone_size: NA; d_call: TRBD1; cdr3_aa: CASSPRGRGPLYGYTF; cdr3_nt: TGTGCCAGCAGCCCAAGGGGAAGGGGGCCTCTCTATGGCTACACCTTC
j_call: TRBJ2-5; v_call: TRBV11-2; clone_size: NA; d_call: TRBD1; cdr3_aa: CASSFRQGQETQYF; cdr3_nt: TGTGCCAGCAGCTTTCGACAGGGCCAAGAGACCCAGTACTTC
j_call: TRBJ1-1; v_call: TRBV6-1; clone_size: NA; d_call: NA; cdr3_aa: CASSDRVVNTEAFF; cdr3_nt: TGTGCCAGCAGTGACAGGGTGGTGAACACTGAAGCTTTCTTT
j_call: TRBJ1-3; v_call: TRBV5-1; clone_size: NA; d_call: NA; cdr3_aa: CASSFGGTSGNTIYF; cdr3_nt: TGCGCCAGCAGCTTTGGCGGGACATCGGGAAACACCATATATTTT
j_call: TRBJ2-1; v_call: TRBV24-1; clone_size: NA; d_call: NA; cdr3_aa: CATSDRTGGSYNEQFF; cdr3_nt: TGTGCCACCAGTGATAGAACAGGTGGTTCCTACAATGAGCAGTTCTTC
j_call: TRBJ2-5; v_call: TRBV5-1; clone_size: NA; d_call: NA; cdr3_aa: CASHPPAGETQYF; cdr3_nt: TGCGCCAGCCACCCCCCGGCCGGGGAGACCCAGTACTTC
j_call: TRBJ1-4; v_call: TRBV4-3; clone_size: NA; d_call: TRBD1; cdr3_aa: CASSQDSGGSTNEKLFF; cdr3_nt: TGCGCCAGCAGCCAAGACTCAGGGGGATCAACTAATGAAAAACTGTTTTTT
j_call: TRBJ1-1; v_call: TRBV30; clone_size: NA; d_call: TRBD1; cdr3_aa: CAWDGTGMKAFF; cdr3_nt: TGTGCCTGGGATGGGACAGGGATGAAAGCTTTCTTT
j_call: TRBJ2-2; v_call: TRBV5-1; clone_size: NA; d_call: NA; cdr3_aa: CASSLVVASYTGELFF; cdr3_nt: TGCGCCAGCAGCTTGGTCGTCGCCTCTTACACCGGGGAGCTGTTTTTT
j_call: TRBJ2-1; v_call: TRBV28; clone_size: NA; d_call: TRBD1; cdr3_aa: CASGTVGQGHEQFF; cdr3_nt: TGTGCCAGCGGGACGGTGGGACAGGGGCATGAGCAGTTCTTC
j_call: TRBJ1-3; v_call: TRBV5-6; clone_size: NA; d_call: NA; cdr3_aa: CASSQIDSSGNTIYF; cdr3_nt: TGTGCCAGCAGCCAGATTGACAGCTCTGGAAACACCATATATTTT